These 7 T cell receptor delta chains share one sample of origin, sequenced in a study of gamma-delta T cells after stem cell transplantation. With CATT, TCRdb re-called clones from the RT-PCR reads. The sample has about 1,300 delta-chain clones, roughly 15% seen once; the top ten hold 25% to 30%. Sample: gamma-delta T cells. These receptors all come from a human donor. It is not recorded whose cells these are; they may come from a transplant donor.

V usage is TRDV2 and J usage is TRDJ1; 10 bases line up with TRDD3. Unmatched junction bases numbered 6, after V lost 2 bases and J lost 1 base. The CDR3 totals 16 residues. Germline assignment: CDR1 GEAIGNYY and CDR2 EKD. Here the CDR3 reads CACDILGDKGTDKLIF. The CDR3 coding sequence is TGTGCCTGTGACATCCTGGGGGATAAGGGCACCGATAAACTCATCTTT.

Comments on this clone: Given a far larger clone just one base away, this is likely a sequencing read error. This sequence joins TRDV2 and TRDJ1, with a weak D call TRDD3 (6 bases). The CDR3 spans 15 residues. V was cut by 1 base and J by 6 bases, with 17 bases left in between. The germline V gene has CDR1 GEAIGNYY and CDR2 EKD. The DNA for the CDR3 is TGTGCCTGTGACACTTCAGGGGGAACTGTCAATAAACTCATCTTT. This encodes CACDTSGGTVNKLIF.

This clone came up a few times. The J gene is TRDJ3, the V gene TRDV2; 13 bases map to TRDD3. J gave up 0 bases and V 0 bases, and 4 bases lay outside the gene matches. The CDR3 contains 20 residues. Germline values: CDR1 GEAIGNYY, CDR2 EKD. The CDR3 coding sequence is TGTGCCTGTGACACCGCGACTGGGGGATACGCCTCCTGGGACACCCGACAGATGTTTTTC. Amino acid sequence: CACDTATGGYASWDTRQMFF.

As regards this clone: A much more abundant neighbour one base away suggests this may be a read error. The gene calls are TRDV2 and TRDJ1; D remains unclear. The V gene's germline CDR1 is GEAIGNYY and CDR2 EKD. This CDR3 spans 14 amino acids. Trimming shortened V by 0 bases and J by 0 bases, and 7 bases separated the two germline ends. The DNA of the CDR3 is TGTGCCTGTGACACCGGATTGTACACCGATAAACTCATCTTT. Translating gives CACDTGLYTDKLIF.

For this clone: Other DNA sequences within the sample encode an identical CDR3. In DNA, the CDR3 is TGTGCTCTTGGGGCCCACCTTCCTACTGCGAAAATATTACTGGGGGCCCGGGCAGACACCGATAAACTCATCTTT. Amino acids: CALGAHLPTAKILLGARADTDKLIF. The chain uses TRDV1 and TRDJ1, with a weak D call TRDD2 (9 bases). V lost 4 bases, J lost 0 bases, and 42 bases lay in between. CDR3 length: 25 amino acids. CDR1 and CDR2 (germline): TSWWSYY, QGS.

This clone has just a few counts. A far larger clone is a single base away, which makes a read error likely. The chain uses TRDV2 and TRDJ1; D is possibly TRDD3 (5 bases). V gave up 0 bases and J gave up 4 bases, with 23 bases separating them. Per germline, CDR1 GEAIGNYY and CDR2 EKD. This CDR3 is built from 18 residues. CDR3 loop: CACDTTGSGFKDYDKLIF. CDR3 in DNA: TGTGCCTGTGACACCACGGGATCGGGATTCAAGGACTACGATAAACTCATCTTT.

This clone was counted only a few times. Being one base from a much bigger clone, this may be a read error. Within the sample, other DNA sequences also encode this same CDR3. The J gene is TRDJ1, the V gene TRDV2; D remains unclear. This CDR3 is built from 17 residues. The V gene's germline CDR1 is GEAIGNYY and CDR2 EKD. CDR3 coding DNA: TGTGCCTGTGACACCGTGAGGAGGGAACCCCTCACCGATAAACTCATCTTC. This encodes CACDTVRREPLTDKLIF.